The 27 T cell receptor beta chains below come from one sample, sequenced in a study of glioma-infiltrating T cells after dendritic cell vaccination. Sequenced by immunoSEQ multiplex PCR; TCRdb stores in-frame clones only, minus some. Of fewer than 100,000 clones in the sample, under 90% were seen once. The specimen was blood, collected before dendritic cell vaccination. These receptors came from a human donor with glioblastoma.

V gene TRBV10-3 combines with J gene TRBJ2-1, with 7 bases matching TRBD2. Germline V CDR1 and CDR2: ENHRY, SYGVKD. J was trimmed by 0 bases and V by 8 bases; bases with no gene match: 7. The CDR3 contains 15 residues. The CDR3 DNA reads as TGTGCCATCGGCCGAGGGGAGGGCTCCTACAATGAGCAGTTCTTC. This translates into CAIGRGEGSYNEQFF.

Written as DNA, the CDR3 is TGTGCCACCAGCAGAGATCTCCAGTTGGCCCAGTACTTC. It specifies CATSRDLQLAQYF. The J gene is TRBJ2-5, the V gene TRBV15; unclear D gene. The germline gives CDR1 LNHNV, CDR2 YYDKDF (reference sequence). The CDR3 is 13 amino acids. The V and J ends lost 0 bases and 9 bases respectively, with 11 bases between them.

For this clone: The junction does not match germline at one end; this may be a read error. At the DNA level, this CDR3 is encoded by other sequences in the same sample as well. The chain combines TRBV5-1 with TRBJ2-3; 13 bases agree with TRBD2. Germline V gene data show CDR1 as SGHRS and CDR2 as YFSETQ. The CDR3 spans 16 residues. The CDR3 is CASSLRLAGGWDTQYF. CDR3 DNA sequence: TGTGCCAGCAGCCTGCGACTAGCGGGAGGTTGGGATACGCAGTATTTT.

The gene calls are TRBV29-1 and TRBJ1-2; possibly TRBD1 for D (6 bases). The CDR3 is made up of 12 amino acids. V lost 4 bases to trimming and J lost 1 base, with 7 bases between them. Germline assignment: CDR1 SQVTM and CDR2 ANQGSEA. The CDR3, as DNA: TGCAGCGTTGTAGGGGGTAACTATGGCTACACCTTC. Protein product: CSVVGGNYGYTF.

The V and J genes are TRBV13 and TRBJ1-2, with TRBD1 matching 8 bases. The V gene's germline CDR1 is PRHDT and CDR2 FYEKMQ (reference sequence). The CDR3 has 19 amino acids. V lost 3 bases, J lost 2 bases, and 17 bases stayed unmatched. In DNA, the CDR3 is TGTGCCAGCAGCTTCGCTGAGGTGGCAGGGGGCTTGGAAAACTATGGCTACACCTTC. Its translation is CASSFAEVAGGLENYGYTF.

The CDR3, as DNA: TGTGCCAGAAGCGGACGGGACAGCCATAATTCACCCCTCCACTTT. Its translation: CARSGRDSHNSPLHF. V is TRBV5-3 and J is TRBJ1-6; 7 nucleotides align to TRBD1. TRBV5-3 is filed as an ORF, its function uncertain. Germline trimming cut 4 bases from V and 5 bases from J; bases unmatched to any gene: 6. The CDR3 covers 15 residues.

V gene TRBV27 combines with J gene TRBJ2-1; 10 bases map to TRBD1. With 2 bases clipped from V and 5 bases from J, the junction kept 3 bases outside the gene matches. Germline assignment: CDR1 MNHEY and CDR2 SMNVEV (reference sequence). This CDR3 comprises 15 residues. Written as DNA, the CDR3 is TGTGCCAGCAGTTTACGCGGACAGGGGGACAATGAGCAGTTCTTC. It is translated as CASSLRGQGDNEQFF.

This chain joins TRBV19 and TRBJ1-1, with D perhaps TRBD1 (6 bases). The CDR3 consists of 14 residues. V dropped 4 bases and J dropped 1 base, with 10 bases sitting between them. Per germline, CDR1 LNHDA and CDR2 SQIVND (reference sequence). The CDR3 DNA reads TGTGCCAGTAGTAAGGTGGACAGGAACACTGAAGCTTTCTTT. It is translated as CASSKVDRNTEAFF.

CDR3 DNA sequence: TGCGCCAGCAGCTTGCCGCAGGATTCCGGGACCCAGTACTTC. Translated, it gives CASSLPQDSGTQYF. The rearrangement links TRBV5-1 to TRBJ2-5, with no clear D. In germline, CDR1 is SGHRS, CDR2 YFSETQ. The CDR3 contains 14 residues. The V end lost 1 base, the J end lost 7 bases, and 14 bases lay between the germline ends.

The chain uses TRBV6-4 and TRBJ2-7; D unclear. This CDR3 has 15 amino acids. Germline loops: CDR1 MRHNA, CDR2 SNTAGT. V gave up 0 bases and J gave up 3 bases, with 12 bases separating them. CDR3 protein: CASSDSMGVHYEQYF. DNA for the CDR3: TGTGCCAGCAGTGACTCGATGGGCGTCCACTACGAGCAGTACTTC.

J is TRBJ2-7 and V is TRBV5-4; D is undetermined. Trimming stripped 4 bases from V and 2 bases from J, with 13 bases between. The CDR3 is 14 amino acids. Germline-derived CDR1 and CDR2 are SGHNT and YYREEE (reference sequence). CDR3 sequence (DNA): TGTGCCAGCAGCCCCGCGACAAACCCCTACGAGCAGTACTTC. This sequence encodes CASSPATNPYEQYF.

The CDR3: CASSLLGMGRGSNTEAFF. CDR3 nucleotide sequence: TGTGCCAGCAGCTTACTGGGAATGGGGAGGGGGTCGAACACTGAAGCTTTCTTT. J is TRBJ1-1 and V is TRBV7-3, with a tentative D call TRBD1 (6 bases). The CDR3 extends over 18 amino acids. The germline gives CDR1 SGHTA, CDR2 FQGTGA. Trimming left V 2 bases short and J 1 base short, with 20 bases between.

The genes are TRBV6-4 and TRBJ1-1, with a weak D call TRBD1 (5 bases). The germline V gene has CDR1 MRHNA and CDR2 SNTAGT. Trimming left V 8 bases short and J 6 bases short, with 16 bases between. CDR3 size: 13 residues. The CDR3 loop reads CASAKSGVSEAFF. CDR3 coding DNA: TGTGCCAGCGCCAAGTCGGGGGTGTCTGAAGCTTTCTTT.

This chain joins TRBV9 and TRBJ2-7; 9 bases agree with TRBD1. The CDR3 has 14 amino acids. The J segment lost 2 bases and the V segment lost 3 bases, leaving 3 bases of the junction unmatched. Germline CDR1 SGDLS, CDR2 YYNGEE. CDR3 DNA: TGTGCCAGCAGCGGCCGGGACAGGGCCTACGAGCAGTACTTC. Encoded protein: CASSGRDRAYEQYF.

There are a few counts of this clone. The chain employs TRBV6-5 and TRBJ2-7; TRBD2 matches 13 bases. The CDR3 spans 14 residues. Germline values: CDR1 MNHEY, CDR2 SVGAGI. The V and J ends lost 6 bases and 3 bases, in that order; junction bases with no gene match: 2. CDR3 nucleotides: TGTGCCAGCAGGAGGACTAGCGGGAGCTACGAGCAGTACTTC. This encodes CASRRTSGSYEQYF.

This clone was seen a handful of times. CDR3 bases: TGTGCCAGCAGCAACACCCTTGCGGCCAGTGGCGGAAACACCATATATTTT. This codes for CASSNTLAASGGNTIYF. The chain has TRBV7-9 and TRBJ1-3; D call uncertain. Germline-derived CDR1 and CDR2 are SEHNR and FQNEAQ (reference sequence). The CDR3 covers 17 residues. V lost 5 bases and J 4 bases, leaving 21 bases between the germline ends.

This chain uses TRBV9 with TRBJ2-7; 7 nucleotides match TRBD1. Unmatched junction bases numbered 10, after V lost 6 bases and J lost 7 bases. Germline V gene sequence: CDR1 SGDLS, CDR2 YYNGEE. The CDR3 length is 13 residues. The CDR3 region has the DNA TGTGCCAGCAACCCGACAGGGATGTGGGAGCAGTACTTC. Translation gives CASNPTGMWEQYF.

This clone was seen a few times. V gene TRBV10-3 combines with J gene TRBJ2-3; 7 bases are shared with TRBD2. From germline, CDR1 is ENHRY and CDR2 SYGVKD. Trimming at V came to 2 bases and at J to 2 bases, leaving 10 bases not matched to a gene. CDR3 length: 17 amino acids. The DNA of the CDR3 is TGTGCCATCAGTGAGCCCGACGGGGGGAGGATCACAGATACGCAGTATTTT. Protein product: CAISEPDGGRITDTQYF.

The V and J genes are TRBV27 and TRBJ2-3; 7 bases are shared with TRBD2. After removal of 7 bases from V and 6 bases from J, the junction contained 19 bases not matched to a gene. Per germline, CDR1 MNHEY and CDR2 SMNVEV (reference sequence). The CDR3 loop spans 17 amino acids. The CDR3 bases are TGTGCCAGCACCCATTCCTATTACCAGGATAGCGGGGATACGCAGTATTTT. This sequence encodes CASTHSYYQDSGDTQYF.

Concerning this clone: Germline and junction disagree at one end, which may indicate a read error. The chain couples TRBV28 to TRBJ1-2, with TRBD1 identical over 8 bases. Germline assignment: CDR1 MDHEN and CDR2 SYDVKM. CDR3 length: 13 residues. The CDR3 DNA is TGTACCAGCACCCGACAGGGGCTATATGGCTACACCTTC. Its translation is CTSTRQGLYGYTF.

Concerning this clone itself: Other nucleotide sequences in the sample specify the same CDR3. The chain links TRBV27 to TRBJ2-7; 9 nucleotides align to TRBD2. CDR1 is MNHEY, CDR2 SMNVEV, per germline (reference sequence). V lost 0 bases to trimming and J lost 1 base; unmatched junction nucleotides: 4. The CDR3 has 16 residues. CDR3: CASSLSPSGNSYEQYF. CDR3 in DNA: TGTGCCAGCAGTTTATCTCCTAGCGGGAATTCCTACGAGCAGTACTTC.

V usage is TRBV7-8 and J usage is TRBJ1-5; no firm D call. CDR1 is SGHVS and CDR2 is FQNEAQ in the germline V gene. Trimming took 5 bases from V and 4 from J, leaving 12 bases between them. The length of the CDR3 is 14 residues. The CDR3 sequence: CASSLRSSNQPQHF. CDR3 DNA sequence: TGTGCCAGCAGCCTCAGATCCTCTAATCAGCCCCAGCATTTT.

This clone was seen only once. CDR3 residues: CASSEGTGQPQHF. In DNA form, the CDR3 reads TGTGCCAGCAGTGAAGGTACAGGCCAGCCCCAGCATTTT. The V call is TRBV25-1, the J call TRBJ1-5; a possible D gene is TRBD1 (5 bases). Deletions cut 2 bases from V and 7 bases from J, with 9 bases between. Germline assignment: CDR1 MGHDK and CDR2 SYGVNS. The CDR3 totals 13 residues. The entire variable domain, with the rest obtained from reference TRBV25-1 and TRBJ1-5, is as follows: EADIYQTPRYLVIGTGKKITLECSQTMGHDKMYWYQQDPGMELHLIHYSYGVNSTEKGDLSSESTVSRIRTEHFPLTLESARPSHTSQYLCASSEGTGQPQHFGDGTRLSIL.

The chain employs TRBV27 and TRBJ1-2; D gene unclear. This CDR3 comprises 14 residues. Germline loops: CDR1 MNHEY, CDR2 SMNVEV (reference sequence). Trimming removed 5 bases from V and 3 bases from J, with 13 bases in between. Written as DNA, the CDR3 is TGTGCCAGCAGTCCGAGCTACTCCTACTATGGCTACACCTTC. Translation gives CASSPSYSYYGYTF.

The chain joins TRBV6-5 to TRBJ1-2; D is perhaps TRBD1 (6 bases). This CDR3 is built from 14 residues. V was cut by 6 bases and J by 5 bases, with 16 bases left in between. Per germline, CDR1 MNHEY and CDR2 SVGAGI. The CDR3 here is CASREGGREYGYTF. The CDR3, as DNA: TGTGCCAGCAGGGAAGGGGGTCGCGAATATGGCTACACCTTC.

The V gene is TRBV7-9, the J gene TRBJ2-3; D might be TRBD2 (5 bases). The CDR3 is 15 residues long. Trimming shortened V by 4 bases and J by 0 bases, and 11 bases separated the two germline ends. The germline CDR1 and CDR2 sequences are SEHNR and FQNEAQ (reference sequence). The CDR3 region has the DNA TGTGCCAGCAGCTCGGACCGGGGAAGCACAGATACGCAGTATTTT. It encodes CASSSDRGSTDTQYF.

CDR3 protein: CSVEAFTRETYEQYF. The CDR3 DNA follows: TGCAGCGTTGAAGCCTTTACGCGGGAGACCTACGAGCAGTACTTC. The rearrangement joins TRBV29-1 to TRBJ2-7; 7 positions agree with TRBD2. The V segment lost 1 base and the J segment 2 bases; nucleotides outside the gene matches: 8. Germline CDR1 is SQVTM and CDR2 is ANQGSEA. This CDR3 is built from 15 residues.